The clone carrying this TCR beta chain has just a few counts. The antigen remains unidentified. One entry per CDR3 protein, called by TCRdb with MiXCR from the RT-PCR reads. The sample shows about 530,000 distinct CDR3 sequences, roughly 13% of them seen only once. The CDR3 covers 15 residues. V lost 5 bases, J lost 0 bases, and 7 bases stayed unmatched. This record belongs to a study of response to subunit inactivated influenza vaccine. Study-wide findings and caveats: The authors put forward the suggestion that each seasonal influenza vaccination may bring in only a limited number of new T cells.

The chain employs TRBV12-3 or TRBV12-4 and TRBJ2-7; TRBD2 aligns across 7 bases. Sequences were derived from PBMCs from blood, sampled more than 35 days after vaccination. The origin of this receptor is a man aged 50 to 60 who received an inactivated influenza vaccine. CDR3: CASSRGGSPSYEQYF. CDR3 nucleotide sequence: TGTGCCAGCAGTAGGGGAGGGTCTCCCTCCTACGAGCAGTACTTC.